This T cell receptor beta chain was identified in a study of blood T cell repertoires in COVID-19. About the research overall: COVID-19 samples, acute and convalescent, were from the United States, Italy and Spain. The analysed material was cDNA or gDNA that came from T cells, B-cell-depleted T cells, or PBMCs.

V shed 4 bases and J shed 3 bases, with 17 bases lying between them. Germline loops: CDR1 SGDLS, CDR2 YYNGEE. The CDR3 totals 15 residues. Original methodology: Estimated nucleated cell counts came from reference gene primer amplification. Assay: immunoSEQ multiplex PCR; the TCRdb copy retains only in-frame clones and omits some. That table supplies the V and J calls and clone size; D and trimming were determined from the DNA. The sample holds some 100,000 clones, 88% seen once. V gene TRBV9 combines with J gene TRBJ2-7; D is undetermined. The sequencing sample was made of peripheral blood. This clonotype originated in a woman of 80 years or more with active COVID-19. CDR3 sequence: CASSPSLFPLYEQYF. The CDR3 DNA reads TGTGCCAGCAGCCCATCCCTTTTCCCACTCTACGAGCAGTACTTC.